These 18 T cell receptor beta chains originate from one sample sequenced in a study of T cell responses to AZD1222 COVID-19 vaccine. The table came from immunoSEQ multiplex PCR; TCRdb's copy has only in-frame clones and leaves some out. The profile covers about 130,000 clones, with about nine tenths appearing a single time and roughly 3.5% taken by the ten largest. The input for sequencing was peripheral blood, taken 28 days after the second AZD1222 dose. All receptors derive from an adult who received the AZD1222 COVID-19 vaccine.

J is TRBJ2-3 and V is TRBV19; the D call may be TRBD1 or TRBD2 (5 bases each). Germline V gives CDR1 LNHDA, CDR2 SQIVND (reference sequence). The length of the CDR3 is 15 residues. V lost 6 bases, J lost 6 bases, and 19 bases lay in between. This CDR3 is CASSYSKGRRDTQYF. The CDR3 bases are TGTGCCAGTAGCTATTCTAAGGGGAGAAGGGATACGCAGTATTTT.

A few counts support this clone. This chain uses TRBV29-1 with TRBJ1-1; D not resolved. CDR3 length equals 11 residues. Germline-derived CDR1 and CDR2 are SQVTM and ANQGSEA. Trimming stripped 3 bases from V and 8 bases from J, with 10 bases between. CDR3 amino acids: CSVDTGYEAFF. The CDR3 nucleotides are TGCAGCGTTGACACGGGTTACGAAGCTTTCTTT. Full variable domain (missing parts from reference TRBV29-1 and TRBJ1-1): SAVISQKPSRDICQRGTSLTIQCQVDSQVTMMFWYRQQPGQSLTLIATANQGSEATYESGFVIDKFPISRPNLTFSTLTVSNMSPEDSSIYLCSVDTGYEAFFGQGTRLTVV.

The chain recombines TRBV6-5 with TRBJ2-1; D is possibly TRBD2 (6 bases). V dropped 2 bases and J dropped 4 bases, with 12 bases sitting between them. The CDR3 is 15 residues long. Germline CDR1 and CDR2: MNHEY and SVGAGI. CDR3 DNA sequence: TGTGCCAGCAGTTACGGGACTGCATCTTACAATGAGCAGTTCTTC. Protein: CASSYGTASYNEQFF.

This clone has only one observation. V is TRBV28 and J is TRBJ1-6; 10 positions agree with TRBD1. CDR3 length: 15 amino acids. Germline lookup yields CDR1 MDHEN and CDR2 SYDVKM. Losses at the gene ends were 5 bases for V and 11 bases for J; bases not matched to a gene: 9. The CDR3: CASSPKTGGKAPLHF. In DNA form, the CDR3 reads TGTGCCAGCAGTCCAAAGACAGGGGGCAAGGCACCCCTCCACTTT. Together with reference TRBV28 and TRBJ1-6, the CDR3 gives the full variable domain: DVKVTQSSRYLVKRTGEKVFLECVQDMDHENMFWYRQDPGLGLRLIYFSYDVKMKEKGDIPEGYSVSREKKERFSLILESASTNQTSMYLCASSPKTGGKAPLHFGNGTRLTVT.

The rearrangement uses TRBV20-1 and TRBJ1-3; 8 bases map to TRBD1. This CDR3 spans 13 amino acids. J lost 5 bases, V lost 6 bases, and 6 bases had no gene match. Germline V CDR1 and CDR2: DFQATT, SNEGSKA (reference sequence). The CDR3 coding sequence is TGCAGTGCCAGTGGACAGGGCAGAAACACCATATATTTT. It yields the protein CSASGQGRNTIYF.

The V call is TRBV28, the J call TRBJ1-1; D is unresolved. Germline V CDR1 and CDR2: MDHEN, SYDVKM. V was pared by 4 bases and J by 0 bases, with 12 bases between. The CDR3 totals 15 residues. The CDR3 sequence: CASSSSQLMNTEAFF. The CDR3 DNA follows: TGTGCCAGCAGTTCCTCACAGCTGATGAACACTGAAGCTTTCTTT.

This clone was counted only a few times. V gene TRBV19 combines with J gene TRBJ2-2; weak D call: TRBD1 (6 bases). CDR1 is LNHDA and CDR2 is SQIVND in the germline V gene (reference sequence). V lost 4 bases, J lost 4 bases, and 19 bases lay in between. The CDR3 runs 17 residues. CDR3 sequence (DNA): TGTGCCAGTAGTAGCAGGGGCACAGGGTTGGGCACCGGGGAGCTGTTTTTT. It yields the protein CASSSRGTGLGTGELFF.

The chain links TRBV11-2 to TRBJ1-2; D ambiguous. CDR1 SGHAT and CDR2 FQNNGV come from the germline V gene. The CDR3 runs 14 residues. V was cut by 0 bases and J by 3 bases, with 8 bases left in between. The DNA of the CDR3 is TGTGCCAGCAGCTTAGACCGGGGATACTATGGCTACACCTTC. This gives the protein CASSLDRGYYGYTF.

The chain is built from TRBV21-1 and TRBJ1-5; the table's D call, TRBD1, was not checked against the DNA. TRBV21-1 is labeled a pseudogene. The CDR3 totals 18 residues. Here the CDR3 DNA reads TGTGCCAGCAGCAAAGAGGGCAGGGGGAAGAAGGGCAATCAGCCCCAGCATTTT. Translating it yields CASSKEGRGKKGNQPQHF.

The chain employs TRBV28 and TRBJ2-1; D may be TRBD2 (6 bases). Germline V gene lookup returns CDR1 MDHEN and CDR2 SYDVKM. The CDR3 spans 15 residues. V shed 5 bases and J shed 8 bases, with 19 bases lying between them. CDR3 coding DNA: TGTGCCAGCAGTCCAATCGCCGGGACTCTAGATGAGCAGTTCTTC. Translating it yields CASSPIAGTLDEQFF.

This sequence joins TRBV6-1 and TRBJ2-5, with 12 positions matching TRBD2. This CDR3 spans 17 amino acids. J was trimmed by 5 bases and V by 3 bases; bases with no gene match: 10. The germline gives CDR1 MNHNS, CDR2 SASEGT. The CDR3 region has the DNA TGTGCCAGCAGTGATTCACTAGCGGGAGGAAAGGGGGAGACCCAGTACTTC. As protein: CASSDSLAGGKGETQYF.

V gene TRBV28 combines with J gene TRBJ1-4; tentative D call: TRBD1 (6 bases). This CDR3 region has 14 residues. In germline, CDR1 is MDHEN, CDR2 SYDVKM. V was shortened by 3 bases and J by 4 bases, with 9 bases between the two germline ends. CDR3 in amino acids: CASSFTGLNEKLFF. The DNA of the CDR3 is TGTGCCAGCAGTTTCACAGGGCTTAATGAAAAACTGTTTTTT.

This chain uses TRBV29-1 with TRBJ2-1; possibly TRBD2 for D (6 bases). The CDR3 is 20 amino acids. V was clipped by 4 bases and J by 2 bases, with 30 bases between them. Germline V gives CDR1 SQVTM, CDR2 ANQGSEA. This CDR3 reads CSVGGSSVAGQPHPYNEQFF. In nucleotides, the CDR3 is TGCAGCGTTGGGGGATCGTCAGTGGCGGGGCAACCCCACCCCTACAATGAGCAGTTCTTC.

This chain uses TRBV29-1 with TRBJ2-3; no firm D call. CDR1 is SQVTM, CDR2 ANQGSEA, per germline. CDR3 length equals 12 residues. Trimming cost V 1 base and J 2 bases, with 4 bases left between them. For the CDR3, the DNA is TGCAGCGTTGAAGGGGCCACAGATACGCAGTATTTT. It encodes CSVEGATDTQYF.

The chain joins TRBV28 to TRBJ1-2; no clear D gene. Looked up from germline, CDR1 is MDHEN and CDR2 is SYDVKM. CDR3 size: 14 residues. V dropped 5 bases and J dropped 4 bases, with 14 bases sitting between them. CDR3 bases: TGTGCCAGCAGTATATCGCCCGGGCTCTATGGCTACACCTTC. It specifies CASSISPGLYGYTF.

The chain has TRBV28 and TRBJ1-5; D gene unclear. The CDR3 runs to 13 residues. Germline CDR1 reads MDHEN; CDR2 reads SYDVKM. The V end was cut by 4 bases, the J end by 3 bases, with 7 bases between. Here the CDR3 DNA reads TGTGCCAGCAGTTGGCACCCCAATCAGCCCCAGCATTTT. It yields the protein CASSWHPNQPQHF.

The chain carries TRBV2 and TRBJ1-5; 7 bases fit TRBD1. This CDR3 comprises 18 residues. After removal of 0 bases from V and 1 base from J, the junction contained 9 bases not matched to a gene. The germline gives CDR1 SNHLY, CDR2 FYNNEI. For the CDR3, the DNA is TGTGCCAGCAGTGAAGCGCTTCTGGACAGGCCGAGCAATCAGCCCCAGCATTTT. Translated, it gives CASSEALLDRPSNQPQHF.

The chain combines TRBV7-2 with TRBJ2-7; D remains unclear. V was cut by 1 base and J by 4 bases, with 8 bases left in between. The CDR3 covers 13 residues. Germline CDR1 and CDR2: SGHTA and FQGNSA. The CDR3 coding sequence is TGTGCCAGCAGCTTAGGTAGGGAATACGAGCAGTACTTC. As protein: CASSLGREYEQYF.